What follows is one T cell receptor (beta chain) and its context. The antigen is undetermined. This sample was taken from a study of T cell responses to AZD1222 COVID-19 vaccine. Looking at the study overall: Recipients boosted at about 4 weeks or about 12 weeks are pooled. Study-wide results and limits: Reports say nearly half of spike-specific TCRs go after unmutated variant regions.

TCRdb's copy holds only in-frame clones and misses some; the assay was immunoSEQ multiplex PCR. The sample has under 200,000 clones, 90% seen once. Between the trimmed V and J ends, which lost 10 bases and 6 bases, there was a span of 27 bases. Per the germline V gene, CDR1 is MNHEY and CDR2 is SMNVEV (reference sequence). CDR3 length equals 17 residues. The clonotype comes from an adult in good health. The genes are TRBV27 and TRBJ2-2; tentatively, D is TRBD1 (5 bases). This material consisted of peripheral blood, taken on day 0 of AZD1222 vaccination. The CDR3 nucleotides read TGTGCCATCATGTTCTACCGGTTGGGGCGTATGTCCGGGGAGCTGTTTTTT. Protein sequence: CAIMFYRLGRMSGELFF.